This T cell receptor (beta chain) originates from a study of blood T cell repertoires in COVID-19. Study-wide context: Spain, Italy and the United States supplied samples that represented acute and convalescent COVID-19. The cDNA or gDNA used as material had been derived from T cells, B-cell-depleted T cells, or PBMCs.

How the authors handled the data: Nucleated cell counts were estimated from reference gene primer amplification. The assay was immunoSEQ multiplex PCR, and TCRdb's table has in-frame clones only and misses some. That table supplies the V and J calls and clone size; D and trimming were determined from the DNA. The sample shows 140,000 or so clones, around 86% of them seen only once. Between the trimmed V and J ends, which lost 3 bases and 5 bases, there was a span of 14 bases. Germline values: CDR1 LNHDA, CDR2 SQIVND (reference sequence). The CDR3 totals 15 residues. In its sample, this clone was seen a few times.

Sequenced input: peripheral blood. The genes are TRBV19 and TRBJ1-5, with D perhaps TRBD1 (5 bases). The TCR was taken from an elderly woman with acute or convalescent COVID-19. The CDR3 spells CASSIRTKQDQPQHF. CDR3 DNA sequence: TGTGCCAGTAGTATTAGGACCAAACAGGATCAGCCCCAGCATTTT.